Following are 9 T cell receptor beta chains from one sample sequenced in a study of cytomegalovirus exposure and HLA in healthy donors. PCR amplification relied on 60 Vbeta primers (plus 13 Jbeta primers). Clones were read by immunoSEQ multiplex PCR, and TCRdb kept only the in-frame ones, dropping some. The data show around 120,000 clones, less than 80% seen once. Sequencing was carried out using PBMCs. All receptors derive from a woman in her 40s in good health and CMV-seropositive.

CDR3 sequence reads: CATSRGGTGFKETQYF. The DNA for the CDR3 is TGTGCCACCAGCAGGGGTGGGACAGGCTTTAAAGAGACCCAGTACTTC. This chain uses TRBV15 with TRBJ2-5; 8 bases map to TRBD1. With V trimmed by 3 bases and J by 3 bases, 9 bases remained unmatched. The CDR3 has 16 amino acids. Germline assignment: CDR1 LNHNV and CDR2 YYDKDF (reference sequence).

The rearrangement joins TRBV5-4 to TRBJ1-3; the D gene is possibly TRBD1 (5 bases). Trimming left V 0 bases short and J 2 bases short, with 15 bases between. In germline, CDR1 is SGHNT, CDR2 YYREEE (reference sequence). The CDR3 spans 17 residues. The CDR3 spells CASSLEIPPGAGNTIYF. The CDR3 coding sequence is TGTGCCAGCAGCTTGGAAATTCCACCGGGGGCTGGAAACACCATATATTTT.

The chain is built from TRBV6-5 and TRBJ2-3; 7 bases line up with TRBD2. Germline V lookup: CDR1 MNHEY, CDR2 SVGAGI. The V gene end was trimmed by 2 bases and the J gene end by 4 bases; junction bases not matched to a gene: 3. The CDR3 extends over 14 amino acids. The CDR3 here is CASSYGREADTQYF. CDR3 nucleotide sequence: TGTGCCAGCAGTTACGGGAGGGAGGCAGATACGCAGTATTTT.

J is TRBJ2-7 and V is TRBV4-1, with 8 bases identical to TRBD2. Trimming at V came to 2 bases and at J to 3 bases, leaving 3 bases not matched to a gene. This CDR3 has 14 residues. Germline CDR1 is MGHRA and CDR2 is YSYEKL. CDR3 in amino acids: CASSQLSGIYEQYF. The CDR3 nucleotides read TGCGCCAGCAGCCAACTTAGCGGGATCTACGAGCAGTACTTC.

This clone has more than one count but fewer than ten. This chain links TRBV4-1 with TRBJ2-7, with a possible D match to TRBD2 (6 bases). Germline CDR1 and CDR2: MGHRA and YSYEKL. V gave up 4 bases and J gave up 4 bases, with 14 bases separating them. CDR3 size: 14 residues. In DNA, the CDR3 is TGCGCCAGCAGCCTGGCCGTGGGGGGTTACGAGCAGTACTTC. It is translated as CASSLAVGGYEQYF.

This clone was seen a single time. This sequence joins TRBV27 and TRBJ2-7; TRBD2 matches at 11 bases. Germline V gene data show CDR1 as MNHEY and CDR2 as SMNVEV (reference sequence). V trimming: 3 bases; J trimming: 6 bases; junction bases outside the gene matches: 7. CDR3 length: 15 residues. The DNA for the CDR3 is TGTGCCAGCAGTTTTGTGCCTAGCGGGAGGTCCGAGCAGTACTTC. It specifies CASSFVPSGRSEQYF.

The rearrangement uses TRBV5-4 and TRBJ2-7, with 11 bases identical to TRBD2. The V gene end was trimmed by 0 bases and the J gene end by 3 bases; junction bases not matched to a gene: 11. The CDR3 runs to 18 residues. The germline V gene encodes CDR1 SGHNT and CDR2 YYREEE (reference sequence). The CDR3 loop reads CASSLVVAGGTGFYEQYF. The CDR3 DNA reads as TGTGCCAGCAGCTTGGTGGTAGCGGGAGGGACCGGGTTCTACGAGCAGTACTTC.

The rearrangement links TRBV7-9 to TRBJ1-1, with D tentatively TRBD1 (5 bases). The V gene lost 5 bases and the J gene lost 7 bases, with 17 bases spanning the gap. Germline V gene data show CDR1 as SEHNR and CDR2 as FQNEAQ (reference sequence). The CDR3 has 14 amino acids. The CDR3 coding sequence is TGTGCCAGCAGCACGCCGGGACTGGGATATGAAGCTTTCTTT. This translates into CASSTPGLGYEAFF.

This clone has just one count. The genes are TRBV6-1 and TRBJ2-7; 8 positions match TRBD2. This CDR3 has 14 residues. The germline CDR1 and CDR2 sequences are MNHNS and SASEGT. V gave up 2 bases and J gave up 2 bases; unmatched junction bases: 2. CDR3 residues: CASSELAGAYEQYF. CDR3 coding DNA: TGTGCCAGCAGTGAACTAGCGGGCGCCTACGAGCAGTACTTC.